Shown below are 30 T cell receptor beta chains from a single sample sequenced in a study of radiation and T cells in renal cell carcinoma. Method: immunoSEQ multiplex PCR; TCRdb's copy keeps in-frame clones and lacks some. Found here are roughly 140,000 clones, 87% of them singletons; the top ten hold approximately 13%. Time point described: blood 2 weeks post-SBRT. Described treatment: 15 Gy SBRT to primary tumor, nephrectomy 4 weeks later. The sample in question was blood, obtained from a patient whose treatment included radiotherapy and nephrectomy. These receptor sequences come from a woman aged 45-65 years with renal cell carcinoma.

The CDR3: CASSFDSGANVLTF. CDR3 coding DNA: TGTGCCAGCAGCTTCGACTCTGGGGCCAACGTCCTGACTTTC. The V gene is TRBV5-8, the J gene TRBJ2-6, with D hard to call. V was trimmed by 2 bases and J by 0 bases, leaving 3 bases between them. CDR1 is SGHTS, CDR2 YDEGEE, per germline. This CDR3 region has 14 residues.

The chain uses TRBV2 and TRBJ1-1, with D tentatively TRBD1 (6 bases). Germline CDR1 and CDR2: SNHLY and FYNNEI. Trimming removed 6 bases at V and 2 bases at J, with 10 bases between. The CDR3 covers 13 residues. The CDR3 reads CASRGQRNTEAFF. CDR3 sequence (DNA): TGTGCCAGCAGAGGACAGAGAAACACTGAAGCTTTCTTT. Filled out from reference TRBV2 and TRBJ1-1, the complete variable domain reads EPEVTQTPSHQVTQMGQEVILRCVPISNHLYFYWYRQILGQKVEFLVSFYNNEISEKSEIFDDQFSVERPDGSNFTLKIRSTKLEDSAMYFCASRGQRNTEAFFGQGTRLTVV.

The chain joins TRBV5-1 to TRBJ1-2; 8 bases align to TRBD1. This CDR3 is built from 16 residues. CDR1 and CDR2 from the germline V gene are SGHRS and YFSETQ. With 5 bases clipped from V and 6 bases from J, the junction kept 15 bases outside the gene matches. The CDR3 sequence: CASRPGQGSTYDGYTF. The CDR3 nucleotides read TGCGCCAGCAGACCCGGACAGGGCTCAACTTACGATGGCTACACCTTC.

The J gene is TRBJ1-6, the V gene TRBV9; possibly TRBD1 for D (5 bases). The CDR3 is 15 residues long. V lost 0 bases to trimming and J lost 6 bases, with 10 bases between them. The germline V gene encodes CDR1 SGDLS and CDR2 YYNGEE. The CDR3 is CASSVDLGPNSPLHF. CDR3 bases: TGTGCCAGCAGCGTAGATCTGGGACCTAATTCACCCCTCCACTTT.

This chain connects TRBV25-1 to TRBJ1-3; maybe TRBD1 (5 bases). The CDR3 totals 15 residues. In germline, CDR1 is MGHDK, CDR2 SYGVNS. V lost 6 bases and J 1 base, leaving 13 bases between the germline ends. CDR3 coding DNA: TGTGCCAGCAGGCCAGGGCTTTTGTCTGGAAACACCATATATTTT. Protein product: CASRPGLLSGNTIYF.

This clone was recorded only once. The chain employs TRBV13 and TRBJ2-6; D unresolved. Germline V gives CDR1 PRHDT, CDR2 FYEKMQ (reference sequence). This CDR3 contains 15 residues. V was shortened by 2 bases and J by 2 bases, with 7 bases between the two germline ends. CDR3 nucleotide sequence: TGTGCCAGCAGCTTACGAAGGACTGGGGCCAACGTCCTGACTTTC. Protein product: CASSLRRTGANVLTF.

The chain uses TRBV7-2 and TRBJ2-3; TRBD2 aligns across 9 bases. The V gene end was trimmed by 4 bases and the J gene end by 3 bases; junction bases not matched to a gene: 11. Germline V lookup: CDR1 SGHTA, CDR2 FQGNSA. The CDR3 covers 17 residues. The CDR3 nucleotides read TGTGCCAGCAGCTCATCCACAGCGGGGGGCCCTACAGATACGCAGTATTTT. Its translation: CASSSSTAGGPTDTQYF.

This sequence joins TRBV7-6 and TRBJ2-7; D is perhaps TRBD2 (7 bases). Trimming removed 3 bases at V and 5 bases at J, with 11 bases between. Germline V lookup: CDR1 SGHVS, CDR2 FNYEAQ. The CDR3 loop spans 13 amino acids. As DNA, the CDR3 is TGTGCCAGCAGCTTGAGGGGGGGGAACGAGCAGTACTTC. Its translation is CASSLRGGNEQYF.

The chain carries TRBV19 and TRBJ1-2; D gene unclear. The germline gives CDR1 LNHDA, CDR2 SQIVND (reference sequence). V was pared by 0 bases and J by 8 bases, with 13 bases between. The CDR3 is made up of 14 amino acids. Here the CDR3 DNA reads TGTGCCAGTAGTATAGATCTGCGCAGAGAAGGCTACACCTTC. This encodes CASSIDLRREGYTF.

The V gene is TRBV27, the J gene TRBJ1-1, with 8 bases aligning to TRBD1. In germline, CDR1 is MNHEY, CDR2 SMNVEV (reference sequence). V dropped 4 bases and J dropped 4; count of bases not matched to a gene: 5. This CDR3 spans 14 amino acids. This chain's CDR3 is CASSSDRVSTEAFF. CDR3 sequence (DNA): TGTGCCAGCAGTTCGGACAGGGTAAGCACTGAAGCTTTCTTT.

This chain links TRBV7-3 with TRBJ2-7; D may correspond to TRBD1 or TRBD2 (6 bases each). The CDR3 is 15 residues long. The ends were cut back, 1 base at V and 4 bases at J, with 14 bases in the middle. Germline CDR1 reads SGHTA; CDR2 reads FQGTGA. This chain's CDR3 is CASSLNIGGEYEQYF. In nucleotides, the CDR3 is TGTGCCAGCAGCTTAAATATCGGGGGCGAATACGAGCAGTACTTC. Full variable domain (rest looked up from reference TRBV7-3 and TRBJ2-7): GAGVSQTPSNKVTEKGKYVELRCDPISGHTALYWYRQSLGQGPEFLIYFQGTGAADDSGLPNDRFFAVRPEGSVSTLKIQRTERGDSAVYLCASSLNIGGEYEQYFGPGTRLTVT.

The V call is TRBV6-6, the J call TRBJ2-1; D is uncertain. Germline lookup yields CDR1 MNHNY and CDR2 SVGAGI (reference sequence). Trimming left V 2 bases short and J 12 bases short, with 11 bases between. The CDR3 runs 12 residues. This CDR3 is CASSYGPGGQFF. The CDR3, as DNA: TGTGCCAGCAGTTACGGTCCCGGTGGGCAGTTCTTC.

The gene calls are TRBV13 and TRBJ1-2; D perhaps matches TRBD1 (5 bases). The germline V gene encodes CDR1 PRHDT and CDR2 FYEKMQ (reference sequence). This CDR3 is built from 12 residues. Trimming shortened V by 5 bases and J by 2 bases, and 6 bases separated the two germline ends. The CDR3 loop is CASSPGNYGYTF. The CDR3 DNA reads as TGTGCCAGCAGCCCAGGGAACTATGGCTACACCTTC. Looking up the rest from reference TRBV13 and TRBJ1-2 gives the full variable domain: AAGVIQSPRHLIKEKRETATLKCYPIPRHDTVYWYQQGPGQDPQFLISFYEKMQSDKGSIPDRFSAQQFSDYHSELNMSSLELGDSALYFCASSPGNYGYTFGSGTRLTVV.

The rearrangement uses TRBV2 and TRBJ2-1; D gene unclear. Between the trimmed V and J ends, which lost 7 bases and 2 bases, there was a span of 9 bases. Germline CDR1 and CDR2: SNHLY and FYNNEI. The CDR3 contains 13 residues. The CDR3 coding sequence is TGTGCCAGCAACATCTTTACCTACAATGAGCAGTTCTTC. The encoded protein is CASNIFTYNEQFF.

The chain recombines TRBV4-3 with TRBJ2-1; no clear D. The CDR3 has 13 residues. CDR1 is LGHNA and CDR2 is YSLEER in the germline V gene. V lost 1 base to trimming and J lost 8 bases, with 9 bases between them. The CDR3 loop reads CASSQVTVDEQFF. DNA for the CDR3: TGCGCCAGCAGCCAAGTAACTGTGGATGAGCAGTTCTTC.

This chain connects TRBV6-1 to TRBJ2-7; D remains unclear. The CDR3 runs 11 residues. CDR1 MNHNS and CDR2 SASEGT come from the germline V gene. Trimming shortened V by 4 bases and J by 3 bases, and 4 bases separated the two germline ends. The chain's CDR3 is CASSAYYEQYF. DNA of the CDR3: TGTGCCAGCAGTGCATACTACGAGCAGTACTTC.

The rearrangement uses TRBV11-3 and TRBJ2-5; 7 bases align to TRBD2. V shed 3 bases and J 2 bases; nucleotides not matched to a gene: 6. This CDR3 has 15 residues. Looked up from germline, CDR1 is SGHNT and CDR2 is YENEEA. The CDR3 reads CASSFGLAEQETQYF. Written as DNA, the CDR3 is TGTGCCAGCAGCTTTGGGCTAGCGGAGCAAGAGACCCAGTACTTC. The whole variable domain, remainder taken from reference TRBV11-3 and TRBJ2-5, is EAGVVQSPRYKIIEKKQPVAFWCNPISGHNTLYWYLQNLGQGPELLIRYENEEAVDDSQLPKDRFSAERLKGVDSTLKIQPAELGDSAVYLCASSFGLAEQETQYFGPGTRLLVL.

The J gene is TRBJ1-1, the V gene TRBV4-1; no clear D. V dropped 3 bases and J dropped 6 bases, with 11 bases sitting between them. Germline CDR1 and CDR2: MGHRA and YSYEKL. The CDR3 runs 13 residues. DNA for the CDR3: TGCGCCAGCAGCCACGTTATTTGGGCTGAAGCTTTCTTT. Translated, it gives CASSHVIWAEAFF.

This clone was counted only a few times. This chain uses TRBV6-5 with TRBJ1-2; no reliable D call. The V gene lost 6 bases and the J gene lost 6 bases, with 14 bases spanning the gap. The CDR3 runs to 13 residues. Germline V gene lookup returns CDR1 MNHEY and CDR2 SVGAGI. This CDR3 reads CASRARTIHGYTF. The CDR3 nucleotides read TGTGCCAGCAGAGCTAGAACCATCCATGGCTACACCTTC.

This clone was observed once. CDR3 bases: TGTGCCAGCAGCCGCGAGGGGGGGGACACCGGGGAGCTGTTTTTT. Protein sequence: CASSREGGDTGELFF. The rearrangement joins TRBV6-6 to TRBJ2-2, with TRBD2 as a possible D gene (7 bases). Trimming took 6 bases from V and 3 from J, leaving 14 bases between them. The CDR3 is 15 amino acids. Germline V gives CDR1 MNHNY, CDR2 SVGAGI (reference sequence).

This chain joins TRBV5-5 and TRBJ1-1; weak D call: TRBD1 (5 bases). The CDR3 runs to 16 residues. The germline V gene has CDR1 SGHKS and CDR2 YYEKEE (reference sequence). Trimming pared 3 bases from V and 4 bases from J, leaving 19 bases between. The CDR3 sequence: CASSSGTPYARTEAFF. CDR3 DNA sequence: TGTGCCAGCAGCTCTGGGACCCCATATGCACGCACTGAAGCTTTCTTT.

The V gene is TRBV5-4, the J gene TRBJ2-2; no clear D gene. CDR1 and CDR2 from the germline V gene are SGHNT and YYREEE (reference sequence). Trimming removed 5 bases at V and 6 bases at J, with 8 bases between. The CDR3 is 12 residues long. CDR3 in DNA: TGTGCCAGCAGAGAGGACCCCGGGGAGCTGTTTTTT. This translates into CASREDPGELFF.

This clone has a single count. The chain uses TRBV25-1 and TRBJ1-1, with 7 bases that match TRBD1. The V and J ends lost 7 bases and 4 bases, in that order; junction bases with no gene match: 9. Per the germline V gene, CDR1 is MGHDK and CDR2 is SYGVNS. This CDR3 is 14 amino acids long. CDR3 nucleotide sequence: TGTGCCAGCATACCCAGGGGGTGGGGCACTGAAGCTTTCTTT. Protein: CASIPRGWGTEAFF.

J is TRBJ1-2 and V is TRBV9; TRBD1 matches 10 bases. The CDR3 contains 15 residues. Germline trimming cut 4 bases from V and 3 bases from J; bases unmatched to any gene: 6. The germline V gene encodes CDR1 SGDLS and CDR2 YYNGEE. CDR3 residues: CASSFGTGVDYGYTF. CDR3 nucleotides: TGTGCCAGCAGCTTCGGGACAGGGGTGGACTATGGCTACACCTTC. Based on the CDR3 plus reference TRBV9 and TRBJ1-2, the full variable domain is DSGVTQTPKHLITATGQRVTLRCSPRSGDLSVYWYQQSLDQGLQFLIQYYNGEERAKGNILERFSAQQFPDLHSELNLSSLELGDSALYFCASSFGTGVDYGYTFGSGTRLTVV.

The J gene is TRBJ1-2, the V gene TRBV6-6; 8 bases fit TRBD1. Trimming cost V 0 bases and J 3 bases; bases outside gene matches: 3. Germline CDR1 MNHNY, CDR2 SVGAGI (reference sequence). There are 15 residues in the CDR3. The CDR3 DNA is TGTGCCAGCAGTTACTCGACAGGGGTTGACTATGGCTACACCTTC. Translated: CASSYSTGVDYGYTF.

This clone is a singleton in its sample. The V call is TRBV9, the J call TRBJ1-2; 7 nucleotides line up with TRBD1. Trimming took 3 bases from V and 0 from J; bases not matched to a gene: 2. Looked up from germline, CDR1 is SGDLS and CDR2 is YYNGEE. The CDR3 runs to 14 residues. The DNA for the CDR3 is TGTGCCAGCAGCGCGGGACAGCCTAACTATGGCTACACCTTC. Translating gives CASSAGQPNYGYTF.

The rearrangement links TRBV19 to TRBJ1-1; unclear D gene. The V gene lost 3 bases and the J gene lost 4 bases, with 12 bases spanning the gap. The V gene's germline CDR1 is LNHDA and CDR2 SQIVND (reference sequence). The CDR3 has 14 amino acids. The CDR3 sequence is CASSMGALVTEAFF. CDR3 nucleotides: TGTGCCAGTAGTATGGGAGCGCTGGTCACTGAAGCTTTCTTT.

The chain links TRBV25-1 to TRBJ2-5; D gene uncertain. CDR1 and CDR2 from the germline V gene are MGHDK and SYGVNS. Trimming shortened V by 1 base and J by 5 bases, and 8 bases separated the two germline ends. The CDR3 contains 13 residues. The CDR3 is CASSELVDETQYF. CDR3 nucleotide sequence: TGTGCCAGCAGTGAATTGGTGGATGAGACCCAGTACTTC.

This chain connects TRBV19 to TRBJ1-5; unclear D gene. The germline V gene has CDR1 LNHDA and CDR2 SQIVND (reference sequence). The CDR3 has 14 amino acids. Trimming left V 3 bases short and J 4 bases short, with 10 bases between. In DNA, the CDR3 is TGTGCCAGTAGTATGAGGCACCTAAATCAGCCCCAGCATTTT. The encoded protein is CASSMRHLNQPQHF.

The chain couples TRBV7-9 to TRBJ2-2; D gene ambiguous. Deletions cut 6 bases from V and 7 bases from J, with 15 bases between. The CDR3 contains 14 residues. Germline lookup yields CDR1 SEHNR and CDR2 FQNEAQ (reference sequence). The CDR3 loop is CASRRPIILGELFF. CDR3 DNA sequence: TGTGCCAGCAGACGACCGATAATTCTCGGGGAGCTGTTTTTT.